The 10 T cell receptor beta chains below were found in one sample sequenced in a study of T cell responses to AZD1222 COVID-19 vaccine (dated by TCRdb to the early 2020s). Libraries were prepared through the immunoSEQ multiplex PCR assay. Entries here come from immuneACCESS through TCRdb and include only in-frame sequences with V and J called. Some clones fail to appear in such tables; in the studies checked, an unresolved V gene covers under half of the shortfall, and the cause of the remainder is unknown. The sample table lists about 120,000 clones, around nine tenths of them with a count of one. More than 2% of the sample is held by the ten biggest clonotypes. The time point label on this specimen signifies: about 28 days (+/-7) after the second vaccine dose. This specimen was peripheral blood, taken 28 days after the second AZD1222 dose. These receptors were taken from an adult who received the AZD1222 COVID-19 vaccine.

V usage is TRBV14 and J usage is TRBJ2-3, with a tentative D call TRBD2 (6 bases). The V end was cut by 1 base, the J end by 4 bases, with 12 bases between. The CDR3 length is 15 residues. Germline values: CDR1 SGHDN, CDR2 FVKESK. This chain's CDR3 is CASSQGDFSADTQYF. CDR3 bases: TGTGCCAGCAGCCAAGGGGACTTTTCTGCAGATACGCAGTATTTT.

The V and J genes are TRBV7-9 and TRBJ2-4; D not certain. CDR3 length equals 14 residues. The germline V gene encodes CDR1 SEHNR and CDR2 FQNEAQ (reference sequence). The V gene lost 1 base and the J gene lost 6 bases, with 10 bases spanning the gap. CDR3 amino acids: CASSLVARGNIQYF. The CDR3 DNA reads TGTGCCAGCAGCTTAGTTGCGCGAGGAAACATTCAGTACTTC.

The V call is TRBV2, the J call TRBJ2-6, with a weak D call TRBD1 (6 bases). CDR3 length: 15 amino acids. The germline gives CDR1 SNHLY, CDR2 FYNNEI. The V gene lost 4 bases and the J gene lost 4 bases, with 11 bases spanning the gap. The CDR3 nucleotides read TGTGCCAGCAGTGGAACAGGGCAGGGGGCCAACGTCCTGACTTTC. It codes for CASSGTGQGANVLTF. The full variable domain, in which reference TRBV2 and TRBJ2-6 provide the parts outside the CDR3, is EPEVTQTPSHQVTQMGQEVILRCVPISNHLYFYWYRQILGQKVEFLVSFYNNEISEKSEIFDDQFSVERPDGSNFTLKIRSTKLEDSAMYFCASSGTGQGANVLTFGAGSRLTVL.

The V and J genes are TRBV5-6 and TRBJ2-7; 9 bases fit TRBD1. The CDR3 is made up of 14 amino acids. V shed 1 base and J 6 bases; nucleotides not matched to a gene: 5. The V gene's germline CDR1 is SGHDT and CDR2 YYEEEE. The CDR3 reads CASSLIATGGEQYF. The CDR3 DNA is TGTGCCAGCAGCTTGATAGCGACAGGGGGCGAGCAGTACTTC.

The rearrangement links TRBV10-2 to TRBJ2-3; 10 bases fit TRBD2. This CDR3 is built from 18 residues. Germline V gene sequence: CDR1 WSHSY, CDR2 SAAADI. Trimming took 3 bases from V and 0 from J; bases not matched to a gene: 9. The CDR3 reads CASSEKAGGLPSTDTQYF. The CDR3 DNA follows: TGCGCCAGCAGTGAAAAAGCGGGGGGGCTCCCCAGCACAGATACGCAGTATTTT.

The gene calls are TRBV3-1 (or the pseudogene TRBV3-2) and TRBJ2-1; D is undetermined. The CDR3 extends over 14 amino acids. V was clipped by 0 bases and J by 6 bases, with 9 bases between them. CDR1 is LGHDT, CDR2 YNNKEL, per germline (reference sequence). The CDR3 reads CASSQDSSFNEQFF. DNA of the CDR3: TGTGCCAGCAGCCAAGATAGTAGTTTCAATGAGCAGTTCTTC.

The genes are TRBV19 and TRBJ2-1; D is perhaps TRBD2 (6 bases). The CDR3 sequence is 15 residues long. Germline V gives CDR1 LNHDA, CDR2 SQIVND (reference sequence). V lost 3 bases and J 0 bases, leaving 9 bases between the germline ends. CDR3 region: CASSMSGSSYNEQFF. Here the CDR3 DNA reads TGTGCCAGTAGTATGTCCGGGAGCTCCTACAATGAGCAGTTCTTC.

The V call is TRBV4-3, the J call TRBJ2-7, with 7 bases that match TRBD1. Germline CDR1 reads LGHNA; CDR2 reads YSLEER. Losses at the gene ends were 3 bases for V and 2 bases for J; bases not matched to a gene: 4. CDR3 size: 14 residues. CDR3 region: CASSQGTVTYEQYF. DNA for the CDR3: TGCGCCAGCAGCCAGGGGACAGTCACCTACGAGCAGTACTTC.

The V call is TRBV19, the J call TRBJ1-2; D is undetermined. The V gene lost 3 bases and the J gene lost 2 bases, with 7 bases spanning the gap. The CDR3 extends over 13 amino acids. Germline CDR1 LNHDA, CDR2 SQIVND (reference sequence). CDR3 bases: TGTGCCAGTAGTATTCAGAGAAACTATGGCTACACCTTC. Translated: CASSIQRNYGYTF.

V usage is TRBV29-1 and J usage is TRBJ2-1; D is ambiguous. The CDR3 consists of 10 residues. V was cut by 8 bases and J by 8 bases, with 10 bases left in between. Germline values: CDR1 SQVTM, CDR2 ANQGSEA. For the CDR3, the DNA is TGCAGCACGTTGAGTGATGAGCAGTTCTTC. Protein: CSTLSDEQFF.